Reported below is one T cell receptor (beta chain). Its target is unknown. These data are taken from a study of T cell responses to AZD1222 COVID-19 vaccine. Study results and caveats: Sampled repertoires all dated from after the peak T cell response. The donors showed a predominance of white British ancestry and of females, with possible underestimation of clonal diversity. Elevations in Spike-specific TCR breadth and depth followed administration of two AZD1222 doses.

The protocol was immunoSEQ multiplex PCR, while the TCRdb copy is restricted to in-frame clones and leaves out a portion. The sample shows roughly 180,000 clones, around 93% of them seen only once. This clonotype was obtained from an adult in good health. Sequenced here: peripheral blood, sampled on day 0 of AZD1222 vaccination.

The CDR3 reads CASRFESAYGYTF. The CDR3 coding sequence is TGCGCCAGCAGATTTGAGTCAGCCTATGGCTACACCTTC. V is TRBV5-1 and J is TRBJ1-2; D is unresolved. The germline gives CDR1 SGHRS, CDR2 YFSETQ. The CDR3 covers 13 residues. V dropped 5 bases and J dropped 4 bases, with 12 bases sitting between them.